This is a list of T cell receptor beta chains from one sample in a study of blood T cells in healthy people across ages. TCRdb analysed the 5' RACE reads with MiXCR anew, one entry per CDR3 protein. The sample yields some 1,800,000 distinct CDR3 sequences, about two fifths seen once. Material: blood. The receptors shown here come from a human donor in good health. The CDR3 runs from the conserved cysteine through the conserved F or W. D genes are given only for firm matches. A clone size is listed for some rows: how often the clone was seen (once, few, many), or a class if it is expanded.

D	size	V	J	DNA	CDR3
.	few	TRBV4-2	TRBJ1-3	TGTGCCAGCAGCCAAGAAGGGAGCAGCTCTGGAAACACCATATATTTT	CASSQEGSSSGNTIYF
.	once	TRBV7-9	TRBJ1-1	TGTGCCAGCAGCTTCGGACAGAAAGAAGCTTTCTTT	CASSFGQKEAFF
TRBD1	.	TRBV6-2/TRBV6-3	TRBJ1-5	TGTGCCAGCCGGGACAGGGACCCTGGGCCCCAGCATTTT	CASRDRDPGPQHF
.	few	TRBV29-1	TRBJ2-2	TGCAGCGTTGAAGAGGGCGCGAACACCGGGGAGCTGTTTTTT	CSVEEGANTGELFF
TRBD1	.	TRBV20-1	TRBJ2-3	TGCAGTGCTAGAGATTACAAGCCCGGGACAGTACGCACAGATACGCAGTATTTT	CSARDYKPGTVRTDTQYF
.	.	TRBV3-1	TRBJ1-5	TGTGCCAGCAGCCAAGCGGGAGGGACTGGGAATCAGCCCCAGCATTTT	CASSQAGGTGNQPQHF
.	few	TRBV7-2	TRBJ2-7	TGTGCCAGCAGCCGGGAATTCATCTACGAGCAGTACTTC	CASSREFIYEQYF
.	.	TRBV14	TRBJ1-2	TGTGCCCGCAGCCAAGCCAGGGGACATGGCTACACCTTC	CARSQARGHGYTF
.	.	TRBV5-1	TRBJ1-2	TGCGCCAGCAGTTCCCGGGCCCACAGCTATGGCTACACCTTC	CASSSRAHSYGYTF
TRBD1	few	TRBV29-1	TRBJ2-7	TGCAGCGTCGAGACAGGGGGATTATACGACTACGAGCAGTACTTC	CSVETGGLYDYEQYF
.	.	TRBV6-1	TRBJ2-7	TGTGCCACCCAGAGGAGCTCCTACGAGCAGTACTTC	CATQRSSYEQYF
TRBD2	.	TRBV5-1	TRBJ2-1	TGCGCCAGCAGCTCGACTAGCGGGGGGTTCCGCGGGCCCTACAATGAGCAGTTCTTC	CASSSTSGGFRGPYNEQFF
TRBD1	.	TRBV6-6	TRBJ1-2	TGTACTTCCAGGGGGACAAACTATGGCTACACCTTC	CTSRGTNYGYTF
.	.	TRBV20-1	TRBJ2-5	TGCAGTGCTAGAGATTTCGGCTCGATCCAAGAGACCCAGTACTTC	CSARDFGSIQETQYF
TRBD2	many	TRBV20-1	TRBJ2-1	TGCAGTGCTGTTCATAGCGGGGGCGGCGATGAGCAGTTCTTC	CSAVHSGGGDEQFF
.	.	TRBV6-2/TRBV6-3	TRBJ2-4	TGTGCCAGCACTAAGGGGTCCGCCAAAAACATTCAGTACTTC	CASTKGSAKNIQYF
.	few	TRBV15	TRBJ1-1	TGTGCCACCAGCAGAGATCCCCGAACCTACACTGAAGCTTTCTTT	CATSRDPRTYTEAFF
TRBD1	.	TRBV6-5	TRBJ2-7	TGTGCCAGCAGGTCACAGGGGGACGAGCAGTACTTC	CASRSQGDEQYF
.	.	TRBV5-1	TRBJ2-5	TGCGCCAGCAGGGGGGGACACGTCCCGGGGGAGACCCAGTACTTC	CASRGGHVPGETQYF
.	many	TRBV29-1	TRBJ1-1	TGCAGCGTTGCATCGTGGGACAACACTGAAGCTTTCTTT	CSVASWDNTEAFF
.	few	TRBV4-2	TRBJ1-2	TGTGCCAGCAGCTACGGGACGGATTCTAACTATGGCTACACCTTC	CASSYGTDSNYGYTF
TRBD1	many	TRBV7-2	TRBJ2-7	TGTGCCAGCAGCTTCCGACAGGGAGCCTACGAGCAGTACTTC	CASSFRQGAYEQYF
.	few	TRBV6-2/TRBV6-3	TRBJ1-5	TGTGCCAGCACTTCGACAGGGCCCCAGCATTTT	CASTSTGPQHF
.	.	TRBV28	TRBJ2-3	TGTGCCAGCAGTTCGGACAGTCGCACAGATACGCAGTATTTT	CASSSDSRTDTQYF
.	few	TRBV29-1	TRBJ2-7	TGCAGCGTTGAGCCCACGGACAGTTACGAGCAGTACTTC	CSVEPTDSYEQYF
.	.	TRBV15	TRBJ2-5	TGTGCCACCAGCAGAGATGGCGCGCTCCAAGAGACCCAGTACTTC	CATSRDGALQETQYF
.	.	TRBV5-6	TRBJ1-2	TGTGCCAGCAGCGTGCATGGTCACTATGGCTACACCTTC	CASSVHGHYGYTF